This T cell receptor (beta chain) stems from a study of OX40 agonist ivuxolimab in advanced cancers. Whole-study results and caveats: Circulating CD4+ and CD8+ T cells showed clonal expansion by week 6 at 0.1 to 3.0 mg/kg. No antigen was identified for the clonally expanded peripheral T cells.

Collection of blood occurred at baseline, at cycle 4 day 1, and at cycle 7 day 1. Using immunoSEQ multiplex PCR, the repertoire was profiled, and TCRdb retains in-frame clones only, with some absent. The sample records some 30,000 clones, roughly 83% being singletons. V was trimmed by 2 bases and J by 2 bases, leaving 10 bases between them. The CDR3 runs to 14 residues. Looked up from germline, CDR1 is SGHDT and CDR2 is YYEEEE. In regard to this clone: Its matching antigen is unknown.

Here the sequenced sample was CD4+ or CD8+ T cells sorted from blood, taken in a trial of the OX40 agonist ivuxolimab. This TCR was recovered from an adult with an advanced solid tumor such as melanoma, head and neck, liver or kidney cancer. J is TRBJ2-5 and V is TRBV5-6, with D perhaps matching TRBD1 (6 bases). CDR3 sequence (DNA): TGTGCCAGCAGCTTTGGACAGAATCAAGAGACCCAGTACTTC. This translates into CASSFGQNQETQYF.